One sample yielded the 26 T cell receptor beta chains listed below, sequenced in a study of lymphopenia after photon versus proton radiotherapy. Here immunoSEQ multiplex PCR was the method, and the copy in TCRdb shows in-frame clones only, minus some. The sample contains 65,000 to 90,000 clones, 85% to 95% of which appear only once. The sequenced sample was peripheral blood, obtained from a patient treated with photon-based radiotherapy. Every receptor here comes from a woman aged 40-49 years with cholangiocarcinoma.

The CDR3 DNA follows: TGCGCCAGCAGCTTGGCCAGGGGGGACACTGAAGCTTTCTTT. This translates into CASSLARGDTEAFF. V is TRBV5-1 and J is TRBJ1-1; 7 nucleotides agree with TRBD1. Germline V gene lookup returns CDR1 SGHRS and CDR2 YFSETQ. This CDR3 spans 14 amino acids. Unmatched junction bases numbered 2, after V lost 0 bases and J lost 3 bases.

The V call is TRBV19, the J call TRBJ2-2; D gene ambiguous. V lost 3 bases, J lost 0 bases, and 5 bases lay in between. The germline CDR1 and CDR2 sequences are LNHDA and SQIVND (reference sequence). The CDR3 covers 14 residues. As DNA, the CDR3 is TGTGCCAGTAGTATCGGCCCGAACACCGGGGAGCTGTTTTTT. It translates to CASSIGPNTGELFF.

The rearrangement uses TRBV19 and TRBJ1-3; possibly TRBD1 for D (6 bases). Trimming removed 4 bases from V and 0 bases from J, with 19 bases in between. This CDR3 is 18 amino acids long. From germline, CDR1 is LNHDA and CDR2 SQIVND (reference sequence). The chain's CDR3 is CASSKGIHGQSSGNTIYF. The CDR3, as DNA: TGTGCCAGTAGTAAGGGAATACACGGACAGAGCTCTGGAAACACCATATATTTT.

In its sample, this clone was seen once. CDR3 coding DNA: TGTGCCAGCAGCTTATCATCTGGGAAGGGCACTGAAGCTTTCTTT. Residues: CASSLSSGKGTEAFF. This chain uses TRBV7-3 with TRBJ1-1, with D hard to call. The length of the CDR3 is 15 residues. Germline assignment: CDR1 SGHTA and CDR2 FQGTGA. The germline V and J ends were trimmed by 2 bases and 4 bases, with 14 bases remaining between them.

V is TRBV30 and J is TRBJ2-7; 9 positions match TRBD1. The germline CDR1 and CDR2 sequences are GTSNPN and SVGIG (reference sequence). The CDR3 totals 14 residues. With 3 bases clipped from V and 7 bases from J, the junction kept 10 bases outside the gene matches. The CDR3 nucleotides read TGTGCCTGGAGCGGTGGACAGGGGCGGAGGGAGCAGTACTTC. Translation: CAWSGGQGRREQYF.

The CDR3 nucleotides are TGTGCCAGCAGCTTAGTTGCAGGGGGATATGGCTACGAGCAGTACTTC. Translating it yields CASSLVAGGYGYEQYF. The chain carries TRBV7-2 and TRBJ2-7, with TRBD1 matching over 7 bases. Germline-derived CDR1 and CDR2 are SGHTA and FQGNSA. Unmatched junction bases numbered 9, after V lost 1 base and J lost 3 bases. The CDR3 sequence is 16 residues long.

The chain joins TRBV15 to TRBJ1-1, with D perhaps TRBD1 (5 bases). The CDR3 spans 17 residues. The germline CDR1 and CDR2 sequences are LNHNV and YYDKDF (reference sequence). Trimming removed 3 bases at V and 5 bases at J, with 22 bases between. The CDR3: CATSSIRSTGVGTEAFF. The CDR3 DNA is TGTGCCACCAGCAGTATTCGGTCGACGGGGGTTGGGACTGAAGCTTTCTTT.

This clone has only one observation. The V and J genes are TRBV5-1 and TRBJ1-1; D may be TRBD1 (5 bases). The CDR3 totals 13 residues. Germline V gene data show CDR1 as SGHRS and CDR2 as YFSETQ. V was shortened by 1 base and J by 1 base, with 5 bases between the two germline ends. The CDR3 DNA reads TGCGCCAGCAGCTTGACAGGGAACACTGAAGCTTTCTTT. Translated: CASSLTGNTEAFF.

The gene calls are TRBV7-2 and TRBJ2-7; D is ambiguous. The CDR3 has 15 residues. Trimming pared 1 base from V and 1 base from J, leaving 11 bases between. Germline-derived CDR1 and CDR2 are SGHTA and FQGNSA. CDR3 region: CASSLVYDKSYEQYF. The CDR3 coding sequence is TGTGCCAGCAGCTTAGTTTACGACAAGTCCTACGAGCAGTACTTC.

The V gene is TRBV28, the J gene TRBJ2-1, with TRBD2 matching over 7 bases. CDR3 length: 14 residues. V lost 10 bases and J lost 0; bases outside the gene matches: 6. Per the germline V gene, CDR1 is MDHEN and CDR2 is SYDVKM. The CDR3, as DNA: TGTGCCATATTGAGCGGGGCCTCCTACAATGAGCAGTTCTTC. Its protein is CAILSGASYNEQFF.

V is TRBV19 and J is TRBJ1-5; TRBD1 matches at 7 bases. CDR1 and CDR2 (germline): LNHDA, SQIVND (reference sequence). V lost 1 base, J lost 6 bases, and 3 bases stayed unmatched. CDR3 length: 14 amino acids. The CDR3 DNA reads TGTGCCAGTAGTATAGGACAGGGCCCTCAGCCCCAGCATTTT. This codes for CASSIGQGPQPQHF.

V and J are TRBV4-3 and TRBJ1-2; D call uncertain. Trimming removed 0 bases from V and 5 bases from J, with 10 bases in between. Germline V CDR1 and CDR2: LGHNA, YSLEER. There are 14 residues in the CDR3. CDR3 in DNA: TGCGCCAGCAGCCAAGATCGGTCGGTTTATGGCTACACCTTC. As protein: CASSQDRSVYGYTF.

This clone was counted a single time. This chain links TRBV21-1 with TRBJ2-1; the table calls TRBD2, which could not be checked here. TRBV21-1 is labeled a pseudogene. This CDR3 is built from 18 residues. In nucleotides, the CDR3 is TGTGCCAGCAGCAAAGCCCCGCTACTAGCGGAGATTGACAATGAGCAGTTCTTC. Protein sequence: CASSKAPLLAEIDNEQFF.

The genes are TRBV30 and TRBJ1-5; D is perhaps TRBD1 (5 bases). This CDR3 contains 14 residues. V lost 2 bases, J lost 5 bases, and 13 bases lay in between. Germline V gene lookup returns CDR1 GTSNPN and CDR2 SVGIG (reference sequence). The CDR3 here is CAWSLGGGDQPQHF. The CDR3 DNA is TGTGCCTGGAGTCTTGGGGGTGGGGATCAGCCCCAGCATTTT.

V gene TRBV30 combines with J gene TRBJ1-4, with a tentative D call TRBD1 (6 bases). There are 16 residues in the CDR3. The germline V and J ends were trimmed by 3 bases and 0 bases, with 14 bases remaining between them. The germline gives CDR1 GTSNPN, CDR2 SVGIG (reference sequence). CDR3 coding DNA: TGTGCCTGGAGAGGGGGGCAGGGAACAACTAATGAAAAACTGTTTTTT. It translates to CAWRGGQGTTNEKLFF.

The V call is TRBV4-2, the J call TRBJ1-1; D not resolved. Between the trimmed V and J ends, which lost 3 bases and 5 bases, there was a span of 4 bases. This CDR3 is built from 11 residues. CDR1 and CDR2 from the germline V gene are LGHNA and YNFKEQ. The CDR3 here is CASSQGTEAFF. CDR3 bases: TGTGCCAGCAGCCAGGGGACTGAAGCTTTCTTT.

J is TRBJ1-1 and V is TRBV7-2; D is unresolved. Trimming took 2 bases from V and 4 from J, leaving 8 bases between them. From germline, CDR1 is SGHTA and CDR2 FQGNSA. The CDR3 runs 13 residues. CDR3 coding DNA: TGTGCCAGCAGCTTATGGCGGAGCACTGAAGCTTTCTTT. Residues: CASSLWRSTEAFF.

The chain uses TRBV10-2 and TRBJ1-5; 11 bases are shared with TRBD1. The CDR3 contains 13 residues. The J segment lost 7 bases and the V segment lost 6 bases, leaving 2 bases of the junction unmatched. Germline CDR1 WSHSY, CDR2 SAAADI. CDR3 loop: CASRGQGEQPQHF. The DNA of the CDR3 is TGCGCCAGCAGGGGACAGGGGGAACAGCCCCAGCATTTT.

The rearrangement links TRBV27 to TRBJ2-2; perhaps TRBD2 as D (5 bases). V was trimmed by 8 bases and J by 1 base, leaving 14 bases between them. This CDR3 spans 15 amino acids. The germline gives CDR1 MNHEY, CDR2 SMNVEV (reference sequence). The CDR3 DNA follows: TGTGCCAGCGCCCCCGCGGGTCGGAACACCGGGGAGCTGTTTTTT. This sequence encodes CASAPAGRNTGELFF.

The chain combines TRBV10-1 with TRBJ2-5; TRBD1 matches at 7 bases. The germline V gene encodes CDR1 WNHNN and CDR2 SYGVQD (reference sequence). The CDR3 runs to 14 residues. V lost 3 bases to trimming and J lost 3 bases; unmatched junction nucleotides: 4. The CDR3 protein is CASSDRDSKETQYF. The CDR3 DNA reads TGCGCCAGCAGTGACCGGGACAGTAAAGAGACCCAGTACTTC.

This sequence joins TRBV28 and TRBJ1-2; perhaps TRBD1 as D (6 bases). Trimming left V 6 bases short and J 5 bases short, with 10 bases between. Germline values: CDR1 MDHEN, CDR2 SYDVKM. The CDR3 has 12 residues. CDR3 amino acids: CASSRDNYGYTF. The DNA for the CDR3 is TGTGCCAGCAGCCGGGACAATTATGGCTACACCTTC.

This chain connects TRBV7-8 to TRBJ2-7, with D unclear. Looked up from germline, CDR1 is SGHVS and CDR2 is FQNEAQ. V was pared by 1 base and J by 7 bases, with 14 bases between. The CDR3 runs 14 residues. CDR3 coding DNA: TGTGCCAGCAGCTTAGACACAGCCCCGTTAGAGCAGTACTTC. It translates to CASSLDTAPLEQYF.

The rearrangement joins TRBV7-2 to TRBJ1-2, with D hard to call. Trimming took 5 bases from V and 5 from J, leaving 18 bases between them. The CDR3 contains 15 residues. CDR1 SGHTA and CDR2 FQGNSA come from the germline V gene. The CDR3 sequence: CASSPRTQTPYGYTF. The DNA for the CDR3 is TGTGCCAGCAGCCCGAGGACTCAAACCCCGTATGGCTACACCTTC.

The chain recombines TRBV18 with TRBJ1-5; TRBD1 aligns across 8 bases. V was pared by 3 bases and J by 3 bases, with 1 base of the junction left unmatched. The CDR3 extends over 14 amino acids. The germline V gene has CDR1 KGHSH and CDR2 LQKENI. This CDR3 reads CASSPDRVNQPQHF. In DNA, the CDR3 is TGTGCCAGCTCACCGGACAGGGTCAATCAGCCCCAGCATTTT.

The genes are TRBV14 and TRBJ1-2, with 7 positions matching TRBD1. The germline gives CDR1 SGHDN, CDR2 FVKESK. V lost 2 bases and J lost 2; bases outside the gene matches: 2. The CDR3 has 14 residues. CDR3 DNA sequence: TGTGCCAGCAGCCAAACGGGACAGAACTATGGCTACACCTTC. It codes for CASSQTGQNYGYTF.

This chain links TRBV27 with TRBJ2-7; unclear D gene. Per germline, CDR1 MNHEY and CDR2 SMNVEV (reference sequence). Trimming shortened V by 6 bases and J by 2 bases, and 17 bases separated the two germline ends. This CDR3 has 15 amino acids. CDR3 region: CASSPTRSVTYEQYF. The CDR3 nucleotides are TGTGCCAGCAGCCCTACCCGGTCTGTAACCTACGAGCAGTACTTC.